This passage covers 11 T cell receptor beta chains from one sample sequenced in a study of blood T cell repertoires in COVID-19. The table came from immunoSEQ multiplex PCR; TCRdb's copy has only in-frame clones and leaves some out. The top ten clones hold about an eighth of a sample with over 100,000 clones, around nine tenths of them seen once. The sample taken for sequencing was peripheral blood. These receptors all come from a woman in her 70s with COVID-19, enrolled during active disease.

This clone was detected a few times. The chain uses TRBV20-1 and TRBJ1-4; 8 bases agree with TRBD1. The CDR3 consists of 13 residues. The germline gives CDR1 DFQATT, CDR2 SNEGSKA (reference sequence). The trim removed 3 bases at V and 7 bases at J, leaving 4 bases unmatched. The CDR3 region is CSASDRGVEKLFF. In nucleotides, the CDR3 is TGCAGTGCTAGTGACAGGGGAGTTGAAAAACTGTTTTTT.

In this sample, this clone turned up once. The V and J genes are TRBV27 and TRBJ1-3; D unclear. Germline V gene sequence: CDR1 MNHEY, CDR2 SMNVEV (reference sequence). Deletions cut 7 bases from V and 2 bases from J, with 9 bases between. The CDR3 length is 13 residues. The DNA for the CDR3 is TGTGCCAGCATTTCTCAGGCTGGAAACACCATATATTTT. Translating gives CASISQAGNTIYF.

V gene TRBV28 combines with J gene TRBJ1-1, with TRBD1 as a possible D gene (6 bases). Trimming shortened V by 2 bases and J by 11 bases, and 15 bases separated the two germline ends. This CDR3 has 13 amino acids. Germline V gene lookup returns CDR1 MDHEN and CDR2 SYDVKM. The CDR3 here is CASSLTGGALAFF. DNA for the CDR3: TGTGCCAGCAGTTTAACTGGGGGCGCGTTGGCTTTCTTT. Looking up the rest from reference TRBV28 and TRBJ1-1 gives the full variable domain: DVKVTQSSRYLVKRTGEKVFLECVQDMDHENMFWYRQDPGLGLRLIYFSYDVKMKEKGDIPEGYSVSREKKERFSLILESASTNQTSMYLCASSLTGGALAFFGQGTRLTVV.

The chain joins TRBV5-5 to TRBJ2-2; 7 positions match TRBD2. Germline CDR1 reads SGHKS; CDR2 reads YYEKEE (reference sequence). The CDR3 is 16 residues long. V dropped 4 bases and J dropped 3; count of bases not matched to a gene: 9. In DNA, the CDR3 is TGTGCCAGCAGCCTGTGGACGGGGGGAGACACCGGGGAGCTGTTTTTT. It specifies CASSLWTGGDTGELFF.

This clone was seen a single time. The chain couples TRBV9 to TRBJ2-3; the match to TRBD2 covers 9 bases. V lost 3 bases, J lost 5 bases, and 13 bases stayed unmatched. CDR1 and CDR2 (germline): SGDLS, YYNGEE. The CDR3 consists of 17 residues. The CDR3 DNA reads as TGTGCCAGCAGCGACTTCCTGGGGCTAGCGGGGATAGATACGCAGTATTTT. This codes for CASSDFLGLAGIDTQYF.

The V gene is TRBV7-9, the J gene TRBJ1-2; a possible D gene is TRBD1 (6 bases). Between the trimmed V and J ends, which lost 5 bases and 4 bases, there was a span of 11 bases. This CDR3 has 13 amino acids. CDR1 and CDR2 from the germline V gene are SEHNR and FQNEAQ (reference sequence). The CDR3 DNA follows: TGTGCCAGCAGCCCCGGACAGCTCTATGGCTACACCTTC. It yields the protein CASSPGQLYGYTF.

The J gene is TRBJ1-5, the V gene TRBV4-1, with TRBD1 matching over 9 bases. The CDR3 spans 17 residues. Germline trimming cut 5 bases from V and 3 bases from J; bases unmatched to any gene: 11. Germline V gives CDR1 MGHRA, CDR2 YSYEKL. The CDR3 DNA reads TGCGCCAGCAGCTCCCGGACAGGGGCGACCCACAATCAGCCCCAGCATTTT. Translated, it gives CASSSRTGATHNQPQHF.

The V gene is TRBV30, the J gene TRBJ2-2; TRBD1 agrees at 8 bases. The length of the CDR3 is 15 residues. The germline CDR1 and CDR2 sequences are GTSNPN and SVGIG (reference sequence). J was trimmed by 7 bases and V by 3 bases; bases with no gene match: 10. The CDR3 DNA sequence: TGTGCCTGGAGACGGACAGGGTGGCGTGGCGGGGAGCTGTTTTTT. Translating gives CAWRRTGWRGGELFF.

The chain has TRBV28 and TRBJ2-7; 7 nucleotides line up with TRBD1. V shed 6 bases and J 1 base; nucleotides not matched to a gene: 6. Looked up from germline, CDR1 is MDHEN and CDR2 is SYDVKM. The CDR3 has 14 residues. CDR3 sequence: CASRTQTGSYEQYF. The DNA of the CDR3 is TGTGCCAGCAGGACCCAGACAGGGTCCTACGAGCAGTACTTC.

CDR3 DNA: TGCGCCAGCAGGCGGACAGGGGACGGAAACACCATATATTTT. It specifies CASRRTGDGNTIYF. This chain links TRBV5-1 with TRBJ1-3; TRBD1 agrees at 9 bases. V was pared by 5 bases and J by 4 bases, with 4 bases of the junction left unmatched. Per germline, CDR1 SGHRS and CDR2 YFSETQ. The CDR3 runs to 14 residues.

The genes are TRBV7-9 and TRBJ1-2; TRBD1 agrees at 7 bases. The V segment lost 5 bases and the J segment 4 bases; nucleotides outside the gene matches: 19. Germline assignment: CDR1 SEHNR and CDR2 FQNEAQ (reference sequence). This CDR3 spans 18 amino acids. CDR3 nucleotides: TGTGCCAGCAGCCCAGGGACAGAAACTGCTATTAGGGGCTATGGCTACACCTTC. As protein: CASSPGTETAIRGYGYTF.